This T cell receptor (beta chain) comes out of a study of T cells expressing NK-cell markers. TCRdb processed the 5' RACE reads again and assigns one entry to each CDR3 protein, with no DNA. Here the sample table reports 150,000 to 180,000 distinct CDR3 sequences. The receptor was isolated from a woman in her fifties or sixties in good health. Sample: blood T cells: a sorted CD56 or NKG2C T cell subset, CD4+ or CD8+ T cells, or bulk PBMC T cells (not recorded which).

The CDR3 spells CASSLEPAGTYNEQFF. This chain joins TRBV11-2 and TRBJ2-1; the D call of TRBD2 rests on TCRdb alone, since no DNA is present to check it. CDR3 length: 16 amino acids. Germline V gene lookup returns CDR1 SGHAT and CDR2 FQNNGV.